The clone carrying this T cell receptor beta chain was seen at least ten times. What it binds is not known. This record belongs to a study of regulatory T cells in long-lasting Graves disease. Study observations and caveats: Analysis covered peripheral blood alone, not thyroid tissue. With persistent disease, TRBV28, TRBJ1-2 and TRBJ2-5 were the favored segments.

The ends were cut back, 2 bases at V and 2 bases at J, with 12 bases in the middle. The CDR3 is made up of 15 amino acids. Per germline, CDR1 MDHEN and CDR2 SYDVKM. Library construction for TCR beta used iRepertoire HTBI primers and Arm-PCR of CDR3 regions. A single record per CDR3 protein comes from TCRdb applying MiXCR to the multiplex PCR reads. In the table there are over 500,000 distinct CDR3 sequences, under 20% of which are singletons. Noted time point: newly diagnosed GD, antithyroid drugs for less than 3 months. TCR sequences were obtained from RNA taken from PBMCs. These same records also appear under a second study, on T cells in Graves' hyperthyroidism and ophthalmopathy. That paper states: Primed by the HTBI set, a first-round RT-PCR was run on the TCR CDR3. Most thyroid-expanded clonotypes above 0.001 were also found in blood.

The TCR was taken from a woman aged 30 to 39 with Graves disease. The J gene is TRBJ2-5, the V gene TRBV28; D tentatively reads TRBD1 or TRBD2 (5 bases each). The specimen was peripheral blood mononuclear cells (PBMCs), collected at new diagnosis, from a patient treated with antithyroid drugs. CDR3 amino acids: CASSLMGDGQETQYF. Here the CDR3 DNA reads TGTGCCAGCAGTTTAATGGGGGACGGACAAGAGACCCAGTACTTC.